The 25 T cell receptor beta chains given below trace back to one sample, sequenced in a study of read filtering for tumor transcriptome and immune sequencing. Molecular barcoded adaptors covering alpha/delta and beta/gamma chains were used on approximately 400 ng RNA. Using its own MiXCR run on the reads, TCRdb lists one record per CDR3 protein. The sample has over 45,000 distinct CDR3 sequences, about 20% seen once. The sample was a population of CD138-negative cells sorted from bone marrow. The receptors were gathered from a donor at least 40 years old with multiple myeloma.

The sample holds many counts of this clonotype. The gene calls are TRBV7-3 and TRBJ1-1; D call uncertain. There are 16 residues in the CDR3. Trimming shortened V by 5 bases and J by 0 bases, and 16 bases separated the two germline ends. CDR1 and CDR2 from the germline V gene are SGHTA and FQGTGA. CDR3 in amino acids: CASSPVGRGMNTEAFF. Here the CDR3 DNA reads TGTGCCAGCAGCCCCGTAGGACGCGGGATGAACACTGAAGCTTTCTTT. The whole variable domain, remainder taken from reference TRBV7-3 and TRBJ1-1, is GAGVSQTPSNKVTEKGKYVELRCDPISGHTALYWYRQSLGQGPEFLIYFQGTGAADDSGLPNDRFFAVRPEGSVSTLKIQRTERGDSAVYLCASSPVGRGMNTEAFFGQGTRLTVV.

There are many counts of this clonotype. This chain joins TRBV10-3 and TRBJ2-2; D remains ambiguous. The CDR3 totals 14 residues. CDR1 and CDR2 (germline): ENHRY, SYGVKD. V was clipped by 1 base and J by 2 bases, with 5 bases between them. CDR3 residues: CAISELANTGELFF. The CDR3 coding sequence is TGTGCCATCAGTGAGTTGGCAAACACCGGGGAGCTGTTTTTT.

The J gene is TRBJ2-5, the V gene TRBV5-5, with 15 bases identical to TRBD2. The germline CDR1 and CDR2 sequences are SGHKS and YYEKEE (reference sequence). V shed 3 bases and J 2 bases; nucleotides not matched to a gene: 5. The CDR3 runs to 17 residues. Here the CDR3 DNA reads TGTGCCAGCAGCTGGGGACTAGCGGGAGGCTGGCAAGAGACCCAGTACTTC. It specifies CASSWGLAGGWQETQYF.

Many counts were recorded for this clonotype. DNA of the CDR3: TGTGCCAGTAGTATTTGGGGAACCGGGGAGCTGTTTTTT. It specifies CASSIWGTGELFF. The chain is built from TRBV19 and TRBJ2-2; D gene unclear. There are 13 residues in the CDR3. CDR1 and CDR2 (germline): LNHDA, SQIVND (reference sequence). The V and J ends lost 3 bases and 5 bases respectively, with 7 bases between them.

On this clonotype itself: A much more abundant neighbour one base away suggests this may be a read error. The chain recombines TRBV7-8 with TRBJ2-1; 7 bases match TRBD1. In germline, CDR1 is SGHVS, CDR2 FQNEAQ. The length of the CDR3 is 16 residues. After removal of 5 bases from V and 4 bases from J, the junction contained 11 bases not matched to a gene. The CDR3 region is CASSIVPGQLYNEQFF. The CDR3 coding sequence is TGTGCCAGCAGCATAGTTCCGGGACAGCTATACAATGAGCAGTTCTTC.

This clonotype was seen repeatedly, ten times or more. The J gene is TRBJ2-3, the V gene TRBV13; 8 positions agree with TRBD2. The V gene's germline CDR1 is PRHDT and CDR2 FYEKMQ (reference sequence). Germline trimming cut 2 bases from V and 0 bases from J; bases unmatched to any gene: 4. CDR3 size: 16 residues. The CDR3 protein is CASSLRLAKSTDTQYF. DNA for the CDR3: TGTGCCAGCAGCTTAAGACTAGCGAAAAGCACAGATACGCAGTATTTT. The whole variable domain, remainder taken from reference TRBV13 and TRBJ2-3, is AAGVIQSPRHLIKEKRETATLKCYPIPRHDTVYWYQQGPGQDPQFLISFYEKMQSDKGSIPDRFSAQQFSDYHSELNMSSLELGDSALYFCASSLRLAKSTDTQYFGPGTRLTVL.

In this sample, this clonotype turned up once. A far bigger clonotype differs at one base, so this is likely a read error. CDR3 nucleotide sequence: TGTGCCAGCAGTAAATCGATAGCGGGAGAGAATGGGCAGTTCTTC. Its protein product is CASSKSIAGENGQFF. The chain recombines TRBV6-5 with TRBJ2-1; 9 bases line up with TRBD2. The CDR3 is made up of 15 amino acids. Germline CDR1 and CDR2: MNHEY and SVGAGI.

V is TRBV20-1 and J is TRBJ2-5; 8 bases are shared with TRBD2. CDR3 length: 13 amino acids. Looked up from germline, CDR1 is DFQATT and CDR2 is SNEGSKA (reference sequence). V trimming: 3 bases; J trimming: 5 bases; junction bases outside the gene matches: 5. This CDR3 is CSASLAGRETQYF. For the CDR3, the DNA is TGCAGTGCTAGTCTAGCGGGTAGGGAGACCCAGTACTTC.

This clonotype was detected many times. The DNA of the CDR3 is TGTGCCAGCTCCGGGACAGCGGACGAGCAGTACTTC. Its translation is CASSGTADEQYF. J is TRBJ2-7 and V is TRBV18; the match to TRBD1 covers 7 bases. Germline lookup yields CDR1 KGHSH and CDR2 LQKENI. Germline trimming cut 6 bases from V and 5 bases from J; bases unmatched to any gene: 4. The CDR3 is 12 residues long.

This clonotype turned up a few times. V and J are TRBV19 and TRBJ2-3; D tentatively fits TRBD1 or TRBD2 (5 bases each). There are 17 residues in the CDR3. The ends were cut back, 5 bases at V and 2 bases at J, with 20 bases in the middle. Germline V CDR1 and CDR2: LNHDA, SQIVND (reference sequence). This chain's CDR3 is CASSHRLKGTYTDTQYF. The CDR3 DNA follows: TGTGCCAGTAGTCATCGACTCAAGGGGACCTACACAGATACGCAGTATTTT.

This clonotype has ten or more counts. The chain has TRBV14 and TRBJ2-1; 13 bases are shared with TRBD2. CDR1 is SGHDN, CDR2 FVKESK, per germline. Germline trimming cut 5 bases from V and 7 bases from J; bases unmatched to any gene: 14. The CDR3 consists of 18 residues. CDR3 residues: CASSSRTSGRTFENEQFF. CDR3 nucleotides: TGTGCCAGCAGCTCCCGGACTAGCGGGAGAACTTTTGAGAATGAGCAGTTCTTC.

This clonotype was observed at least ten times. CDR3 residues: CASSLPGQGRAEKLFF. CDR3 DNA: TGTGCCAGCAGCCTCCCGGGACAGGGAAGGGCCGAAAAACTGTTTTTT. The chain joins TRBV28 to TRBJ1-4, with 9 bases lining up with TRBD1. The germline V gene encodes CDR1 MDHEN and CDR2 SYDVKM. CDR3 length: 16 residues. J lost 8 bases, V lost 6 bases, and 13 bases had no gene match.

Concerning this clonotype itself: A much larger clone differs by one base, so this may be a read error. This likely comes from a read error, as the CDR3 has no conserved phenylalanine or tryptophan at its end. The chain's CDR3 is CAWIDVHEQYS. CDR3 nucleotides: TGTGCCTGGATTGACGTCCACGAGCAGTACTCC. The J gene is TRBJ2-7, the V gene TRBV30, with D unresolved. CDR1 is GTSNPN and CDR2 is SVGIG in the germline V gene (reference sequence). The ends were cut back, 4 bases at V and 5 bases at J, with 9 bases in the middle. The CDR3 is made up of 11 amino acids.

This clonotype has at least ten counts. The genes are TRBV11-1 and TRBJ1-1; D not certain. Germline CDR1 is SGHAT and CDR2 is FQDESV (reference sequence). Trimming pared 3 bases from V and 6 bases from J, leaving 11 bases between. The CDR3 totals 13 residues. The CDR3 nucleotides read TGTGCCAGCAGCTTGGACGGCGACGCTGAAGCTTTCTTT. Its protein is CASSLDGDAEAFF.

This clonotype showed up many times. The gene calls are TRBV6-6 and TRBJ2-5, with TRBD1 matching over 11 bases. In germline, CDR1 is MNHNY, CDR2 SVGAGI (reference sequence). Trimming took 8 bases from V and 5 from J; bases not matched to a gene: 4. The CDR3 is made up of 13 amino acids. CDR3 residues: CASEDRGLETQYF. As DNA, the CDR3 is TGTGCCAGCGAGGACAGGGGGCTGGAGACCCAGTACTTC.

This clonotype was seen at least ten times. J is TRBJ2-2 and V is TRBV7-2; D uncertain. The CDR3 length is 12 residues. The germline V gene has CDR1 SGHTA and CDR2 FQGNSA. The V gene lost 1 base and the J gene lost 3 bases, with 0 bases spanning the gap. CDR3 nucleotides: TGTGCCAGCAGCTTAGACACCGGGGAGCTGTTTTTT. Translated: CASSLDTGELFF.

This clonotype was counted at least ten times. V and J are TRBV7-6 and TRBJ2-3, with 8 nucleotides matching TRBD2. V shed 2 bases and J 2 bases; nucleotides not matched to a gene: 9. The CDR3 extends over 17 amino acids. Germline values: CDR1 SGHVS, CDR2 FNYEAQ. This CDR3 is CASSLTGGDFFTDTQYF. The CDR3 coding sequence is TGTGCCAGCAGCTTAACGGGGGGGGACTTCTTCACAGATACGCAGTATTTT.

At least ten counts were recorded for this clonotype. The V and J genes are TRBV12-3 or TRBV12-4 and TRBJ2-7; a weak D match, TRBD2 (7 bases). Trimming cost V 2 bases and J 4 bases, with 15 bases left between them. The CDR3 spans 15 residues. The DNA for the CDR3 is TGTGCCAGCAGTTTACGGGGGGCCTATGGGTACGAGCAGTACTTC. Its translation: CASSLRGAYGYEQYF.

This clonotype has a count of ten or more. The genes are TRBV7-2 and TRBJ2-1; D uncertain. The CDR3 length is 13 residues. Germline V gene data show CDR1 as SGHTA and CDR2 as FQGNSA. V shed 3 bases and J shed 4 bases, with 7 bases lying between them. The CDR3 nucleotides read TGTGCCAGCAGCTTGGTCGGTTACAATGAGCAGTTCTTC. This translates into CASSLVGYNEQFF.

There are many counts of this clonotype. The V and J genes are TRBV6-2 or TRBV6-3 and TRBJ1-2, with a tentative D call TRBD1 (6 bases). Germline CDR1 reads MNHEY; CDR2 reads SVGEGT. With 6 bases removed from V and 6 bases from J, the gap between germline ends came to 11 bases. The CDR3 length is 12 residues. The CDR3 here is CASRTGSHGYTF. CDR3 nucleotides: TGTGCCAGCAGAACAGGGTCGCATGGCTACACCTTC.

The chain carries TRBV3-1 and TRBJ2-5, with TRBD2 matching over 9 bases. After removal of 2 bases from V and 1 base from J, the junction contained 8 bases not matched to a gene. CDR3 size: 17 residues. CDR1 and CDR2 (germline): LGHDT, YNNKEL (reference sequence). The CDR3 nucleotides read TGTGCCAGCAGCCAACTACTAGCGGGTTTGTCCCAAGAGACCCAGTACTTC. It yields the protein CASSQLLAGLSQETQYF.

With regard to this clonotype: At one end the junction does not follow the germline gene, possibly because of a read error. The chain has TRBV25-1 and TRBJ2-5; either TRBD1 or TRBD2 may supply D (6 bases each). CDR3 length: 15 amino acids. Germline assignment: CDR1 MGHDK and CDR2 SYGVNS. This CDR3 is CASSDHIRGPGTQYF. The CDR3 DNA sequence: TGCGCCAGCAGTGATCATATCCGGGGGCCTGGGACCCAGTACTTC.

There are a few counts of this clonotype. An end of the junction does not agree with germline; a read error may underlie this. The chain couples TRBV29-1 to TRBJ2-1; possible D gene TRBD1, 5 bases. The V gene's germline CDR1 is SQVTM and CDR2 ANQGSEA. The CDR3 totals 11 residues. The CDR3 nucleotides read TGCAGCGTTGAGGAAGGGGCGGAGCATTTCTTC. It codes for CSVEEGAEHFF.

The chain couples TRBV6-1 to TRBJ1-5; 9 positions match TRBD1. Germline loops: CDR1 MNHNS, CDR2 SASEGT. V was clipped by 3 bases and J by 4 bases; unmatched bases: 4. The CDR3 length is 15 residues. The CDR3 DNA is TGTGCCAGCAGTGACCGGGACAGGGCGAATCAGCCCCAGCATTTT. This gives the protein CASSDRDRANQPQHF.

The J gene is TRBJ2-1, the V gene TRBV20-1; 12 bases fit TRBD2. Trimming at V came to 3 bases and at J to 6 bases, leaving 0 bases not matched to a gene. There are 13 residues in the CDR3. Germline V gene sequence: CDR1 DFQATT, CDR2 SNEGSKA (reference sequence). CDR3 bases: TGCAGTGCTAGGACTAGCGGGAGCAATGAGCAGTTCTTC. As protein: CSARTSGSNEQFF.